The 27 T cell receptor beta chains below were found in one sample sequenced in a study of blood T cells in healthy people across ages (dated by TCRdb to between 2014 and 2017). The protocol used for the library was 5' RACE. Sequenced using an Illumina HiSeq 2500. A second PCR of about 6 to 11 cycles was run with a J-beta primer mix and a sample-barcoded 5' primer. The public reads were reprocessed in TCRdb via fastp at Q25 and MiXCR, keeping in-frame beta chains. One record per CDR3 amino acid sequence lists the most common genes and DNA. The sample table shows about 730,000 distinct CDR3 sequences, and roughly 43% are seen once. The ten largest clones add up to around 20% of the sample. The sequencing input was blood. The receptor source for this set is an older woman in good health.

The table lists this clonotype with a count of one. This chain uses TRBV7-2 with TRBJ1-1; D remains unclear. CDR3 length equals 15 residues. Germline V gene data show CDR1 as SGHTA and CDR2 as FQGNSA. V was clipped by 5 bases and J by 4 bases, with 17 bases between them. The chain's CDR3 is CASSGGMGWTTEAFF. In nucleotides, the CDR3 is TGTGCCAGCAGCGGTGGCATGGGGTGGACCACTGAAGCTTTCTTT.

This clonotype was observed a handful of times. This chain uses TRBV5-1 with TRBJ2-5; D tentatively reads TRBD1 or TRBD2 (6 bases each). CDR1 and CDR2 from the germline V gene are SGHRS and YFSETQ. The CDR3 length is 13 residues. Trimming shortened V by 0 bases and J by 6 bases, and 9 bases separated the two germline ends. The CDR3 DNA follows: TGCGCCAGCAGCTTGGCTGGGGGGCAGACCCAGTACTTC. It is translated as CASSLAGGQTQYF.

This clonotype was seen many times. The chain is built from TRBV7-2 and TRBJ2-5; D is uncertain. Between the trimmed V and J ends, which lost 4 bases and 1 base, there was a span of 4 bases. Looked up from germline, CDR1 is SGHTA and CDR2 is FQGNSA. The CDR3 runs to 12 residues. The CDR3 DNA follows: TGTGCCAGCAGCTCTCTCCAAGAGACCCAGTACTTC. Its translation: CASSSLQETQYF.

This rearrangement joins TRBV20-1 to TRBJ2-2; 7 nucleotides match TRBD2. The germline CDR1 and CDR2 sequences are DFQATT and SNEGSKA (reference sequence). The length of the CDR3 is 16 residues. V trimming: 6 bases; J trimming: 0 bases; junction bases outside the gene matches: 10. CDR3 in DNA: TGCAGTGCCAGACCGGGCCGGGGGGCGAACACCGGGGAGCTGTTTTTT. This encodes CSARPGRGANTGELFF.

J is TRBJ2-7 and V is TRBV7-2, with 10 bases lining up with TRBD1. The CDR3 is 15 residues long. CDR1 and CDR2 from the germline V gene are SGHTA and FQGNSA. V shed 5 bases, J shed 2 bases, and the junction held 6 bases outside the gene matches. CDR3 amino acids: CASSLMGTGAYEQYF. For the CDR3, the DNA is TGTGCCAGCAGCCTAATGGGGACAGGGGCCTACGAGCAGTACTTC.

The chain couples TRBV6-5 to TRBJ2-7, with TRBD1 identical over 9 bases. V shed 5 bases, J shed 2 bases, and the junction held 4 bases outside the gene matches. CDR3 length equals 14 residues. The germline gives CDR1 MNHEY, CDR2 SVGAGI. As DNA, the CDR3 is TGTGCCAGCAGTGACAGGGGGTGGACCTACGAGCAGTACTTC. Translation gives CASSDRGWTYEQYF.

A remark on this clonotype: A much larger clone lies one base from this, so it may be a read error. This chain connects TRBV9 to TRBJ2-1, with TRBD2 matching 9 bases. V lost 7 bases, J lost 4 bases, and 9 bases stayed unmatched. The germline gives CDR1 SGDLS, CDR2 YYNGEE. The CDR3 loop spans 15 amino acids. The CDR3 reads CASGGREGLYNEQFF. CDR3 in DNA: TGTGCCAGCGGCGGGCGGGAGGGCCTGTACAATGAGCAGTTCTTC.

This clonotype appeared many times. The CDR3 region has the DNA TGTGCCAGCAGAGGGACGGGTGCTAACTATGGCTACACCTTC. Its translation: CASRGTGANYGYTF. The V call is TRBV27, the J call TRBJ1-2; D perhaps matches TRBD1 (5 bases). Germline V gives CDR1 MNHEY, CDR2 SMNVEV (reference sequence). The length of the CDR3 is 14 residues. The V and J ends lost 6 bases and 0 bases respectively, with 11 bases between them.

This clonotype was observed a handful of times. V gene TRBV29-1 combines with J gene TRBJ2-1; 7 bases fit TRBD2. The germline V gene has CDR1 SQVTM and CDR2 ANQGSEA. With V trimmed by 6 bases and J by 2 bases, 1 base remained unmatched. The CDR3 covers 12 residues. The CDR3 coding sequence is TGCAGCGTAAGCGGGGCCTACAATGAGCAGTTCTTC. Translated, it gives CSVSGAYNEQFF.

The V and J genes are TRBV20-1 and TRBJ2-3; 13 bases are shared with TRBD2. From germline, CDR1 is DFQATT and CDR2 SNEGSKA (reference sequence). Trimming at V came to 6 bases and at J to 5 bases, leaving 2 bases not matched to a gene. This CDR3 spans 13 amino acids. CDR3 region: CSARTSGGDTQYF. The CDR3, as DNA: TGCAGTGCCCGGACTAGCGGGGGAGATACGCAGTATTTT.

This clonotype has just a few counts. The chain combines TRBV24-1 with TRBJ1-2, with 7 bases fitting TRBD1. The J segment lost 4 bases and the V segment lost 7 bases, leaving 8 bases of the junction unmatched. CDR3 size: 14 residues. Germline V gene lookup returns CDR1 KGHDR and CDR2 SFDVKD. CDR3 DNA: TGTGCCACCAGGCAGCAGGGGGTTGCCTATGGCTACACCTTC. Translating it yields CATRQQGVAYGYTF.

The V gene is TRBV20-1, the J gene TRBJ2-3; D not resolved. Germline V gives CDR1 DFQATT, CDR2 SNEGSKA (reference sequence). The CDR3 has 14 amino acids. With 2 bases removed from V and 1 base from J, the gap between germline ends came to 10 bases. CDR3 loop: CSARPRPRTDTQYF. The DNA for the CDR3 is TGCAGTGCTAGACCCCGACCCCGCACAGATACGCAGTATTTT.

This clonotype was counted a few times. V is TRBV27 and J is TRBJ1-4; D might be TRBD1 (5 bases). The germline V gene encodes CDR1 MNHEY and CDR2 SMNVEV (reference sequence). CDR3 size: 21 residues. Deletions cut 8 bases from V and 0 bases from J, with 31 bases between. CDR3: CASYGRLGHPGGVTTNEKLFF. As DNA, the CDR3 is TGTGCCAGCTACGGACGGCTGGGGCATCCGGGGGGAGTTACAACTAATGAAAAACTGTTTTTT.

The CDR3 here is CASSTDRGDEKLFF. Written as DNA, the CDR3 is TGTGCCAGCAGTACGGACAGGGGCGATGAAAAACTGTTTTTT. The chain employs TRBV12-3 or TRBV12-4 and TRBJ1-4; 9 bases align to TRBD1. The CDR3 runs to 14 residues. J lost 6 bases, V lost 5 bases, and 4 bases had no gene match.

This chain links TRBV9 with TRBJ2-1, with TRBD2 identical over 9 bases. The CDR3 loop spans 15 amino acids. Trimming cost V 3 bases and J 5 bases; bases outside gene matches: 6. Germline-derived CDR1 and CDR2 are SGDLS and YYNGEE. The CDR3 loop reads CASSATSGPDNEQFF. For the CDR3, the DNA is TGTGCCAGCAGCGCTACTAGCGGGCCTGACAATGAGCAGTTCTTC.

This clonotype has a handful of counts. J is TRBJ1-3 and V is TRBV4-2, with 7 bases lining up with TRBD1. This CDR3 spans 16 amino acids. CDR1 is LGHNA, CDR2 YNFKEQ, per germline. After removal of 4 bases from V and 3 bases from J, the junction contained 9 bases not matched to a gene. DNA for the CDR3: TGTGCCAGCAGCCGTCAGACAGGGATTGATGGAAACACCATATATTTT. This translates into CASSRQTGIDGNTIYF.

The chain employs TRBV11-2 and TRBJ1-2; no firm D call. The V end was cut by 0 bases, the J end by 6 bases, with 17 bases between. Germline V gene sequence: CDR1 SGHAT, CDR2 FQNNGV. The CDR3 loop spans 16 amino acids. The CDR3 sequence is CASSLDAGATSDGYTF. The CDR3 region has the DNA TGTGCCAGCAGCTTAGATGCAGGAGCCACATCTGATGGCTACACCTTC.

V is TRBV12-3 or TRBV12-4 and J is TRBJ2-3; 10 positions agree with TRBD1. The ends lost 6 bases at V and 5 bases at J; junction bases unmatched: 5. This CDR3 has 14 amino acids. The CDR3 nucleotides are TGTGCCAGCAGCGGGACAGGGGAGGGAGATACGCAGTATTTT. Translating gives CASSGTGEGDTQYF.

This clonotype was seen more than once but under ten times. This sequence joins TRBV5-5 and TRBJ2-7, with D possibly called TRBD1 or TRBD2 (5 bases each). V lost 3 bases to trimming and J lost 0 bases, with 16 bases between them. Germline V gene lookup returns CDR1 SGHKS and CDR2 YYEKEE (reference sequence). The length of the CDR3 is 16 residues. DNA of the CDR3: TGTGCCAGCAGCTCGCCCTCCGGGACGGTCTCCTACGAGCAGTACTTC. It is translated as CASSSPSGTVSYEQYF.

CDR3 nucleotides: TGTGCCAGCAGCAGACAGTTCACAGATACGCAGTATTTT. This encodes CASSRQFTDTQYF. The genes are TRBV7-2 and TRBJ2-3; tentative D call: TRBD1 (5 bases). The V gene's germline CDR1 is SGHTA and CDR2 FQGNSA. Trimming left V 5 bases short and J 2 bases short, with 8 bases between. CDR3 length: 13 residues.

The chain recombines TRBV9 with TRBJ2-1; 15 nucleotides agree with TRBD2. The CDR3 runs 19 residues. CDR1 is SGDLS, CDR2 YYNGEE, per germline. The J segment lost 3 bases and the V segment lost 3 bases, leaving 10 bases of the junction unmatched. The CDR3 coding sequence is TGTGCCAGCAGCGGACATCGGACTAGCGGGGGGGCTGGCTACAATGAGCAGTTCTTC. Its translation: CASSGHRTSGGAGYNEQFF. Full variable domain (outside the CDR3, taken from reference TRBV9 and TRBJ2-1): DSGVTQTPKHLITATGQRVTLRCSPRSGDLSVYWYQQSLDQGLQFLIQYYNGEERAKGNILERFSAQQFPDLHSELNLSSLELGDSALYFCASSGHRTSGGAGYNEQFFGPGTRLTVL.

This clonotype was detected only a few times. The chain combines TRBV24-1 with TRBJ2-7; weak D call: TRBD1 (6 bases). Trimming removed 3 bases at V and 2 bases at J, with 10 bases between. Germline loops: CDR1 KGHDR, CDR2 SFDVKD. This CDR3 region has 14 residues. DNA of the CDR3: TGTGCCACCAGTGATAACAGGGCGCCCTACGAGCAGTACTTC. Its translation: CATSDNRAPYEQYF.

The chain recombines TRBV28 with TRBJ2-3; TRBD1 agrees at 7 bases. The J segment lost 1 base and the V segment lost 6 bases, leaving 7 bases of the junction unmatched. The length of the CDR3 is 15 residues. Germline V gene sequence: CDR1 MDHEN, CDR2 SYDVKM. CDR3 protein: CASRPQGKGTDTQYF. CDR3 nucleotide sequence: TGTGCCAGCAGACCACAGGGGAAGGGCACAGATACGCAGTATTTT.

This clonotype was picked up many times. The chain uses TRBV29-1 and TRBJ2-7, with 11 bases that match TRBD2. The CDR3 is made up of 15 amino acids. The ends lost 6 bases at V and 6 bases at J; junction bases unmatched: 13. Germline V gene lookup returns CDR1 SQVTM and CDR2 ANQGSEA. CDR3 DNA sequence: TGCAGCGTCCGCACACTAGCGGGAGATGGGATCGAGCAGTACTTC. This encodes CSVRTLAGDGIEQYF.

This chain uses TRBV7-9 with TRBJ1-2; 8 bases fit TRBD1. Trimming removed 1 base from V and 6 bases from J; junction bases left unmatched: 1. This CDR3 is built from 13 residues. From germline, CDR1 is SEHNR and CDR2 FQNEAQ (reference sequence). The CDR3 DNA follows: TGTGCCAGCAGCTTAGGGGGACAGGATGGCTACACCTTC. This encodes CASSLGGQDGYTF.

The CDR3 loop reads CSAPTRTGELFF. CDR3 sequence (DNA): TGCAGCGCCCCCACTCGGACCGGGGAGCTGTTTTTT. The V call is TRBV29-1, the J call TRBJ2-2; D uncertain. The ends were cut back, 7 bases at V and 5 bases at J, with 11 bases in the middle. The CDR3 covers 12 residues. CDR1 and CDR2 (germline): SQVTM, ANQGSEA.

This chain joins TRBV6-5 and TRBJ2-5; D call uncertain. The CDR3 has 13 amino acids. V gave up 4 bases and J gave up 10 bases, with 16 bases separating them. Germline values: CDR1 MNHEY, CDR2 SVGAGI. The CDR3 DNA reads TGTGCCAGCAGTTCCACCTCGATGGGGAACCAGTACTTC. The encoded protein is CASSSTSMGNQYF.